The following is a T cell receptor beta chain sequence with its context. The entry originates in a study of T cells after somatic rescue of genetic block. This CDR3 has 15 residues. With 4 bases removed from V and 1 base from J, the gap between germline ends came to 11 bases. Germline assignment: CDR1 SGHRS and CDR2 YFSETQ. The table came from immunoSEQ multiplex PCR; TCRdb's copy has only in-frame clones and leaves some out. The sample has tens of thousands of clones; roughly 96% are singletons. This sequence joins TRBV5-1 and TRBJ2-2; D might be TRBD1 (5 bases). The TCR originated in a child younger than two. Input material: peripheral blood mononuclear cells (PBMCs). In nucleotides, the CDR3 is TGCGCCAGCAGCCCTATGACAGTGAACACCGGGGAGCTGTTTTTT. It translates to CASSPMTVNTGELFF.